The 27 T cell receptor beta chains given below trace back to one sample, sequenced in a study of glioma-infiltrating T cells after dendritic cell vaccination. This table comes from immunoSEQ multiplex PCR, and its TCRdb copy is limited to in-frame clones, with some not included. The sample contains 65,000 to 80,000 clones, around 81% of which appear only once. The material was blood, obtained before dendritic cell vaccination. These receptor sequences come from a human donor with glioblastoma.

The chain is built from TRBV6-5 and TRBJ2-1, with D perhaps matching TRBD2 (7 bases). This CDR3 region has 14 residues. In germline, CDR1 is MNHEY, CDR2 SVGAGI. V lost 2 bases and J 7 bases, leaving 12 bases between the germline ends. The DNA of the CDR3 is TGTGCCAGCAGTTACGGGGGGGACATGAATGAGCAGTTCTTC. Translated: CASSYGGDMNEQFF.

The chain carries TRBV6-1 and TRBJ2-1; D gene unclear. This CDR3 is built from 13 residues. The germline V gene has CDR1 MNHNS and CDR2 SASEGT. The V and J ends lost 1 base and 2 bases respectively, with 3 bases between them. Here the CDR3 reads CASSEVTYNEQFF. The CDR3 bases are TGTGCCAGCAGTGAAGTAACCTACAATGAGCAGTTCTTC.

The chain couples TRBV2 to TRBJ2-5, with 9 bases identical to TRBD1. V was pared by 5 bases and J by 3 bases, with 4 bases of the junction left unmatched. CDR1 SNHLY and CDR2 FYNNEI come from the germline V gene. The CDR3 sequence is 14 residues long. The CDR3 region is CASSSGTGKETQYF. As DNA, the CDR3 is TGTGCCAGCAGTTCTGGGACAGGGAAAGAGACCCAGTACTTC.

The chain links TRBV2 to TRBJ1-1; a possible D gene is TRBD1 (6 bases). There are 14 residues in the CDR3. Trimming cost V 10 bases and J 1 base, with 16 bases left between them. CDR1 and CDR2 from the germline V gene are SNHLY and FYNNEI. In DNA form, the CDR3 reads TGTGCCACCCCAAGGGGGACGGCGAACACTGAAGCTTTCTTT. It is translated as CATPRGTANTEAFF.

The chain is built from TRBV6-6 and TRBJ1-1, with D possibly being TRBD1 (6 bases). The germline V and J ends were trimmed by 8 bases and 5 bases, with 15 bases remaining between them. The CDR3 is 13 amino acids. Per germline, CDR1 MNHNY and CDR2 SVGAGI (reference sequence). The CDR3 coding sequence is TGTGCCAGCGCGTCTACAGGGTGGACTGAAGCTTTCTTT. Encoded protein: CASASTGWTEAFF.

The V and J genes are TRBV5-1 and TRBJ2-1; weak D call: TRBD2 (5 bases). Germline CDR1 reads SGHRS; CDR2 reads YFSETQ. This CDR3 comprises 16 residues. V shed 3 bases and J shed 9 bases, with 22 bases lying between them. In DNA form, the CDR3 reads TGCGCCAGCAGCTGGGTGAGCGGCGCTTCCCTCAGTGAGCAGTTCTTC. Encoded protein: CASSWVSGASLSEQFF.

This chain uses TRBV7-2 with TRBJ2-7; 8 nucleotides align to TRBD2. The trim removed 0 bases at V and 0 bases at J, leaving 7 bases unmatched. CDR3 length equals 17 residues. CDR1 and CDR2 (germline): SGHTA, FQGNSA. The CDR3 coding sequence is TGTGCCAGCAGCTTAGCCTCGCGGAGCGGGGGCTCCTACGAGCAGTACTTC. Translating gives CASSLASRSGGSYEQYF.

In its sample, this clone was seen a few times. The V gene is TRBV30, the J gene TRBJ1-5; D gene ambiguous. This CDR3 has 16 amino acids. Germline-derived CDR1 and CDR2 are GTSNPN and SVGIG (reference sequence). The V end lost 2 bases, the J end lost 0 bases, and 14 bases lay between the germline ends. CDR3 DNA: TGTGCCTGGAGTACGAGGTCCTATTATAGCAATCAGCCCCAGCATTTT. It is translated as CAWSTRSYYSNQPQHF.

The rearrangement links TRBV5-1 to TRBJ1-1, with D unclear. CDR1 and CDR2 (germline): SGHRS, YFSETQ. V lost 7 bases, J lost 1 base, and 8 bases lay in between. This CDR3 has 12 residues. The CDR3 nucleotides read TGCGCCAGCCATCACAAGAACACTGAAGCTTTCTTT. Translated, it gives CASHHKNTEAFF.

The V call is TRBV4-2, the J call TRBJ1-6, with TRBD1 as a possible D gene (6 bases). The CDR3 is 16 amino acids. Trimming pared 1 base from V and 10 bases from J, leaving 17 bases between. Germline assignment: CDR1 LGHNA and CDR2 YNFKEQ. The CDR3 sequence is CASSQGAGAAESPLHF. CDR3 DNA: TGTGCCAGCAGCCAAGGGGCGGGGGCAGCGGAGTCACCCCTCCACTTT.

CDR3 residues: CASSQATGNYGYTF. The CDR3 nucleotides read TGTGCCAGCAGCCAGGCAACAGGAAACTATGGCTACACCTTC. The chain is built from TRBV5-4 and TRBJ1-2; D is possibly TRBD1 (5 bases). The CDR3 extends over 14 amino acids. Per germline, CDR1 SGHNT and CDR2 YYREEE (reference sequence). The V end was cut by 4 bases, the J end by 2 bases, with 12 bases between.

The V gene is TRBV2, the J gene TRBJ2-3, with D possibly matching TRBD1 (5 bases). From germline, CDR1 is SNHLY and CDR2 FYNNEI. V was pared by 7 bases and J by 2 bases, with 10 bases between. There are 13 residues in the CDR3. The DNA of the CDR3 is TGTGCCAGCAACCGACAGTTCACAGATACGCAGTATTTT. Its translation: CASNRQFTDTQYF.

This rearrangement joins TRBV9 to TRBJ2-7; tentatively, D is TRBD1 (5 bases). Germline V gives CDR1 SGDLS, CDR2 YYNGEE. This CDR3 spans 15 amino acids. V lost 0 bases to trimming and J lost 0 bases, with 10 bases between them. The CDR3 region is CASSVEGHNSYEQYF. The CDR3 nucleotides read TGTGCCAGCAGCGTAGAAGGACATAACTCCTACGAGCAGTACTTC.

This chain joins TRBV5-1 and TRBJ2-5; the D is unclear. Between the trimmed V and J ends, which lost 4 bases and 7 bases, there was a span of 14 bases. The CDR3 totals 13 residues. Germline CDR1 reads SGHRS; CDR2 reads YFSETQ. The CDR3 nucleotides are TGCGCCAGCAGCCTGGATGCCCGCGGGACCCAGTACTTC. This gives the protein CASSLDARGTQYF.

The rearrangement links TRBV7-9 to TRBJ1-1; the D is unclear. The CDR3 covers 13 residues. Germline V gene sequence: CDR1 SEHNR, CDR2 FQNEAQ (reference sequence). The V gene lost 3 bases and the J gene lost 3 bases, with 8 bases spanning the gap. CDR3 sequence (DNA): TGTGCCAGCAGCTTCAGTACAGACACTGAAGCTTTCTTT. Residues: CASSFSTDTEAFF.

The rearrangement links TRBV18 to TRBJ1-1; D perhaps matches TRBD1 (5 bases). The CDR3 totals 16 residues. CDR1 is KGHSH and CDR2 is LQKENI in the germline V gene. The V gene lost 2 bases and the J gene lost 1 base, with 14 bases spanning the gap. This CDR3 reads CASSPRSSGWNTEAFF. Here the CDR3 DNA reads TGTGCCAGCTCACCAAGGTCCTCAGGGTGGAACACTGAAGCTTTCTTT.

The chain has TRBV27 and TRBJ1-4, with 7 bases matching TRBD1. CDR1 is MNHEY and CDR2 is SMNVEV in the germline V gene (reference sequence). V gave up 4 bases and J gave up 7 bases; unmatched junction bases: 3. The CDR3 spans 13 residues. The CDR3 here is CASSYRGGEKLFF. The DNA for the CDR3 is TGTGCCAGCAGTTACAGGGGTGGTGAAAAACTGTTTTTT. The full variable domain, with the rest looked up from reference TRBV27 and TRBJ1-4, is EAQVTQNPRYLITVTGKKLTVTCSQNMNHEYMSWYRQDPGLGLRQIYYSMNVEVTDKGDVPEGYKVSRKEKRNFPLILESPSPNQTSLYFCASSYRGGEKLFFGSGTQLSVL.

This chain links TRBV5-6 with TRBJ1-1; 7 bases map to TRBD1. Losses at the gene ends were 0 bases for V and 1 base for J; bases not matched to a gene: 3. CDR1 SGHDT and CDR2 YYEEEE come from the germline V gene. There are 15 residues in the CDR3. CDR3 protein: CASSLVTGPNTEAFF. In nucleotides, the CDR3 is TGTGCCAGCAGCTTGGTGACAGGGCCGAACACTGAAGCTTTCTTT.

The rearrangement uses TRBV6-5 and TRBJ1-1; D is possibly TRBD1 (6 bases). The CDR3 covers 15 residues. The V end lost 3 bases, the J end lost 1 base, and 12 bases lay between the germline ends. Germline-derived CDR1 and CDR2 are MNHEY and SVGAGI. The CDR3 sequence is CASSYTHRENTEAFF. The CDR3 DNA reads TGTGCCAGCAGTTATACGCACAGGGAGAACACTGAAGCTTTCTTT.

This clone was seen more than once but under ten times. The gene calls are TRBV9 and TRBJ1-1; TRBD1 is a possible D gene (6 bases). This CDR3 contains 17 residues. CDR1 is SGDLS, CDR2 YYNGEE, per germline. The germline V and J ends were trimmed by 3 bases and 1 base, with 19 bases remaining between them. The CDR3 DNA reads as TGTGCCAGCAGCGCCAGCCGAGGGGGGGGGAGGAACACTGAAGCTTTCTTT. Translation gives CASSASRGGGRNTEAFF. Together with reference TRBV9 and TRBJ1-1, the CDR3 gives the full variable domain: DSGVTQTPKHLITATGQRVTLRCSPRSGDLSVYWYQQSLDQGLQFLIQYYNGEERAKGNILERFSAQQFPDLHSELNLSSLELGDSALYFCASSASRGGGRNTEAFFGQGTRLTVV.

This clone was counted once. This sequence joins TRBV18 and TRBJ1-1; 9 bases align to TRBD1. From germline, CDR1 is KGHSH and CDR2 LQKENI. CDR3 length: 12 residues. With 5 bases clipped from V and 8 bases from J, the junction kept 3 bases outside the gene matches. CDR3 coding DNA: TGTGCCAGCTCAACAGGGACAGGGGAAGCTTTCTTT. This translates into CASSTGTGEAFF. Based on the CDR3 plus reference TRBV18 and TRBJ1-1, the full variable domain is NAGVMQNPRHLVRRRGQEARLRCSPMKGHSHVYWYRQLPEEGLKFMVYLQKENIIDESGMPKERFSAEFPKEGPSILRIQQVVRGDSAAYFCASSTGTGEAFFGQGTRLTVV.

The chain recombines TRBV4-3 with TRBJ1-1, with D uncertain. CDR3 size: 17 residues. Per germline, CDR1 LGHNA and CDR2 YSLEER. Trimming cost V 0 bases and J 4 bases, with 18 bases left between them. CDR3 sequence: CASSQDEGLMGSTEAFF. The CDR3 DNA sequence: TGCGCCAGCAGCCAAGATGAGGGTTTGATGGGAAGCACTGAAGCTTTCTTT.

This sequence joins TRBV6-5 and TRBJ2-1; TRBD2 is a possible D gene (6 bases). V was clipped by 2 bases and J by 5 bases, with 16 bases between them. Per the germline V gene, CDR1 is MNHEY and CDR2 is SVGAGI. The CDR3 spans 16 residues. The CDR3 nucleotides read TGTGCCAGCAGTTACCGTCGAGGCGGGGTCAACAATGAGCAGTTCTTC. Its protein product is CASSYRRGGVNNEQFF.

The genes are TRBV18 and TRBJ2-6; the D gene is possibly TRBD1 (6 bases). Germline CDR1 is KGHSH and CDR2 is LQKENI. V lost 3 bases to trimming and J lost 0 bases, with 12 bases between them. This CDR3 spans 17 amino acids. CDR3 DNA: TGTGCCAGCTCACCCCAGGGGAAGGCCTCTGGGGCCAACGTCCTGACTTTC. It specifies CASSPQGKASGANVLTF.

The chain recombines TRBV6-6 with TRBJ2-7; 8 bases are shared with TRBD1. CDR3 length equals 15 residues. Unmatched junction bases numbered 4, after V lost 0 bases and J lost 3 bases. The germline V gene has CDR1 MNHNY and CDR2 SVGAGI (reference sequence). CDR3 region: CASSYSGQGNYEQYF. As DNA, the CDR3 is TGTGCCAGCAGTTACTCCGGACAGGGAAACTACGAGCAGTACTTC.

The chain recombines TRBV7-9 with TRBJ1-1; a possible D gene is TRBD1 (6 bases). The V and J ends lost 5 bases and 10 bases respectively, with 17 bases between them. This CDR3 spans 13 amino acids. From germline, CDR1 is SEHNR and CDR2 FQNEAQ (reference sequence). CDR3: CASSLGTPLAAFF. Here the CDR3 DNA reads TGTGCCAGCAGCCTTGGGACACCCCTCGCAGCTTTCTTT. Full variable domain (rest looked up from reference TRBV7-9 and TRBJ1-1): DTGVSQNPRHKITKRGQNVTFRCDPISEHNRLYWYRQTLGQGPEFLTYFQNEAQLEKSRLLSDRFSAERPKGSFSTLEIQRTEQGDSAMYLCASSLGTPLAAFFGQGTRLTVV.

The J gene is TRBJ1-1, the V gene TRBV6-5, with D hard to call. The CDR3 has 14 amino acids. Trimming removed 5 bases from V and 0 bases from J, with 10 bases in between. CDR1 is MNHEY and CDR2 is SVGAGI in the germline V gene. Here the CDR3 reads CASSGGRLNTEAFF. The DNA for the CDR3 is TGTGCCAGCAGTGGCGGTCGGTTGAACACTGAAGCTTTCTTT.